This T cell receptor (beta chain) was found in a study of T cell clonality in common variable immunodeficiency. CDR3 size: 13 residues. V was pared by 5 bases and J by 7 bases, with 12 bases between. CDR1 is SGHTA, CDR2 FQGNSA, per germline. Concerning this clone: The antigen is unknown. Coverage ceases 3 residues before the CDR3 finishes, and the germline J gene fills in the end.

Notes on the study in general: Reportedly, TCR beta sequences from common variable immunodeficiency showed fewer deletions and N-nucleotide insertions. Compared with healthy controls, CVID subjects showed increased TCRbeta clonality, mostly in about a third. T cell subpopulation sequencing would be needed to explain CVID clonality.

Sequencing input was equivalent genomic DNA from CVID and controls. Profiling relied on immunoSEQ multiplex PCR, and the TCRdb table lists in-frame clones only, not all of them. The repertoire consists of fewer than 25,000 clones, none detected only once. CVID subjects were around 14 female and some 28 male, aged roughly 9 to 70. The rearrangement uses TRBV7-2 and TRBJ1-5; D may be TRBD1 (5 bases). The sample was peripheral blood mononuclear cells. The TCR originated in a human donor with common variable immunodeficiency. The covered CDR3 bases are TGTGCCAGCAGCGGCAGGGTGGAACAGCCC. Translation gives CASSGRVEQP. The whole CDR3 reads CASSGRVEQPQHF.